The present TCR beta chain was sequenced within a study of cytomegalovirus exposure and HLA in healthy donors. The primer mix had 60 Vbeta and 13 Jbeta primers. As originally analysed: Unique TCR beta chains totaled around 86 million in a later count, with roughly 12 million of them shared. Profiling relied on immunoSEQ multiplex PCR, and the TCRdb table lists in-frame clones only, not all of them. The V and J calls and clone size are taken from that table; D and trimming were inferred from the DNA. The sample holds fewer than 200,000 clones, over 70% seen once. This clone was seen more than once but under ten times. The target antigen is unknown. Between the trimmed V and J ends, which lost 1 base and 7 bases, there was a span of 4 bases. Germline V gives CDR1 LGHNA, CDR2 YNFKEQ. This CDR3 has 12 amino acids. Whole-study findings and limits: The authors listed about 170 TCR beta chains as cytomegalovirus-associated. A further, later analysis showed that HLA-associated TCR beta chains (compared with equally common others) were more clonally expanded.

Every donor was a healthy person donating bone marrow. The sequencing sample was made of PBMCs. The sequence came from a man in his forties in good health and CMV-seropositive. This chain connects TRBV4-2 to TRBJ2-2; D is ambiguous. CDR3 sequence: CASSQAYGELFF. CDR3 bases: TGTGCCAGCAGCCAAGCTTACGGGGAGCTGTTTTTT.